This TCR beta chain was retrieved from a study of CD8 T cells in ankylosing spondylitis (TCRdb year 2017). As for the study more broadly: The study profiled T cell receptor beta repertoires in healthy donors and ankylosing spondylitis patients to find disease-linked TCR variants. The whole study cohort included over a hundred healthy donors and roughly 24 ankylosing spondylitis patients. Samples of peripheral blood were taken, and for ankylosing spondylitis patients, synovial fluid was collected as well. Overall study outcomes, separate from this receptor: Some motif variants had previously been reported in the synovial fluid and blood of reactive arthritis patients, which suggests shared mechanisms of disease initiation. The disease-linked clones had a CD8+ phenotype and were found at relatively low frequencies in peripheral blood. The disease-linked clones were reported to be significantly enriched in matched synovial fluid samples from ankylosing spondylitis patients. A TCR beta motif of several highly homologous amino acid variants appeared characteristic of blood from ankylosing spondylitis patients.

Synovial fluid samples were matched to blood samples from the same ankylosing spondylitis patients. From cysteine to phenylalanine, the CDR3 is 16 amino acids long. The only DNA kept is the CDR3, 48 bases in frame from the first base. Trimming takes 5 bases from V and 8 bases from J, and the germline ends sit 24 bases apart. The instrument was an Illumina HiSeq 2500. Quantitative 5'-RACE with molecular barcodes was the method used to prepare the TCR beta libraries. Turning to the authors' computational methods: A new computational method based on a probabilistic model of VDJ rearrangement was used to identify disease-linked TCR variants. Clones were called with MiXCR by TCRdb after fastp trimmed the public reads at Q25, and only in-frame beta chains were retained. Each entry is one CDR3 protein sequence, shown with its most common DNA and genes. These V and J calls rely on TCRdb rather than the paper's analysis. For this sample the table gives around 150,000 distinct CDR3 sequences, of which approximately 32% were detected only once. Together, the top ten hold 6% of the sample.

For this clonotype: The antigen it binds to is not known. Base qualities are not at hand, and no much larger clone is one base apart.

This clonotype was sampled from a male donor with ankylosing spondylitis. Sequencing input: synovial fluid, either unsorted or a sorted T cell fraction (not recorded which). Recombination connected TRBV12-3 or TRBV12-4 to TRBJ1-1, with a weak D call of TRBD1 (5 bases match). The nucleotides are TGTGCCAGCAGTGCCCACTCCGGGACGGCCTCAGGAGAAGCTTTCTTT. This yields the protein CASSAHSGTASGEAFF.